Following are 5 T cell receptor beta chains from one sample sequenced in a study of T cell responses to AZD1222 COVID-19 vaccine. The assay was immunoSEQ multiplex PCR, and TCRdb's table has in-frame clones only and misses some. This table holds 130,000 or so clones, about 93% found once. The sample here was peripheral blood, taken on day 0 of AZD1222 vaccination. The receptors originated from an adult in good health.

V usage is TRBV9 and J usage is TRBJ1-1, with TRBD1 as a possible D gene (5 bases). Germline assignment: CDR1 SGDLS and CDR2 YYNGEE. This CDR3 contains 14 residues. V dropped 2 bases and J dropped 1 base, with 9 bases sitting between them. In DNA, the CDR3 is TGTGCCAGCAGCGTCGGGGGGACGAACACTGAAGCTTTCTTT. Amino acid sequence: CASSVGGTNTEAFF.

V is TRBV19 and J is TRBJ1-4, with 10 nucleotides matching TRBD1. The length of the CDR3 is 18 residues. The V segment lost 6 bases and the J segment 8 bases; nucleotides outside the gene matches: 18. Germline-derived CDR1 and CDR2 are LNHDA and SQIVND (reference sequence). CDR3 bases: TGTGCCAGTAGCCGGGACAGGGGCGGGTTAAGAACTTCCGAAAAACTGTTTTTT. Translated: CASSRDRGGLRTSEKLFF.

This sequence joins TRBV2 and TRBJ2-2, with D perhaps TRBD1 (5 bases). The CDR3 has 12 amino acids. Germline V gene sequence: CDR1 SNHLY, CDR2 FYNNEI. The V and J ends lost 5 bases and 9 bases respectively, with 10 bases between them. The CDR3, as DNA: TGTGCCAGCAGTTCCGACAGACGGGAGCTGTTTTTT. This gives the protein CASSSDRRELFF.

Comment on this clone: The identical CDR3 is also encoded by other nucleotide sequences in the sample. This chain uses TRBV4-1 with TRBJ1-1; D remains unclear. The V gene lost 1 base and the J gene lost 4 bases, with 4 bases spanning the gap. This CDR3 contains 12 residues. Germline CDR1 and CDR2: MGHRA and YSYEKL. CDR3 region: CASSQGRTEAFF. The CDR3, as DNA: TGCGCCAGCAGCCAAGGTCGCACTGAAGCTTTCTTT.

The V and J genes are TRBV7-9 and TRBJ2-3; possible D gene TRBD2, 5 bases. Trimming removed 4 bases from V and 4 bases from J, with 9 bases in between. The length of the CDR3 is 13 residues. In germline, CDR1 is SEHNR, CDR2 FQNEAQ (reference sequence). The CDR3 reads CASSSGLSDTQYF. CDR3 in DNA: TGTGCCAGCAGCTCCGGACTTTCAGATACGCAGTATTTT.